The following is a T cell receptor (beta chain) sequence with its context. The V gene lost 1 base and the J gene lost 3 bases, with 13 bases spanning the gap. Germline CDR1 reads SGHVS; CDR2 reads FQNEAQ. CDR3 length: 16 amino acids. These data come from a study of T cells in Graves' hyperthyroidism and ophthalmopathy. Diagnosing involved the use of clinical symptoms, serum thyroxine and TRAb, thyroid ultrasound and orbital computed tomography. TCR beta CDR3 regions were amplified from RNA transcripts. The HTBI set primed first-round TCR CDR3 RT-PCR. TCRdb ran MiXCR on the multiplex PCR reads and lists one entry per CDR3 protein. The table lists about 400,000 distinct CDR3 sequences, approximately 15% of them singletons.

Material: blood. The receptor comes from a woman in her twenties or thirties with Graves' ophthalmopathy. J is TRBJ1-5 and V is TRBV7-8; D unresolved. Written as DNA, the CDR3 is TGTGCCAGCAGCTTAGAACCCCGACCTAACAATCAGCCCCAGCATTTT. This gives the protein CASSLEPRPNNQPQHF.